The clone carrying this T cell receptor beta chain was seen a few times. The data originate from a study of blood T cell repertoires in COVID-19. Per the original data handling: Amplification with reference gene primers provided the estimates of nucleated cell counts. Sequencing used immunoSEQ multiplex PCR; TCRdb keeps in-frame clones, though not all of them. V and J calls and clone size are as listed in that table; D and trimming were resolved from the DNA. The data hold approximately 210,000 clones, with less than 85% observed a single time. Material: peripheral blood. The receptor was derived from a woman older than 75 with acute or convalescent COVID-19.

In DNA, the CDR3 is TGTGCCAGCAGCAAAAGGACAGGGGATTATCTCGAGCAGTACTTC. It translates to CASSKRTGDYLEQYF. The V call is TRBV21-1, the J call TRBJ2-7; the D call in the table, TRBD1, was not verified against the DNA. TRBV21-1 is shown as a pseudogene. The CDR3 runs to 15 residues.